The TCR beta chain under discussion was sequenced for a study of T cell changes during pregnancy in multiple sclerosis. Deletions cut 2 bases from V and 0 bases from J, with 4 bases between. The CDR3 has 13 amino acids. Germline V CDR1 and CDR2: SGHTA, FQGTGA. Measured with immunoSEQ multiplex PCR; TCRdb has only the in-frame clones, and not every one. The sample has some 87,000 clones, over 90% seen once. This clonotype was sampled from a female donor with multiple sclerosis, enrolled in a pregnancy study. Source: peripheral blood, taken in the second trimester of pregnancy. The chain uses TRBV7-3 and TRBJ1-1, with no clear D. CDR3 coding DNA: TGTGCCAGCAGCTTATCCATGAACACTGAAGCTTTCTTT. Translating it yields CASSLSMNTEAFF.